The rows below give T cell receptor beta chains drawn from one sample of a study of blood T cell repertoires in COVID-19. Some clones are missing from TCRdb's copy, which holds only in-frame ones; the method was immunoSEQ multiplex PCR. Of roughly 100,000 clones in the sample, around four fifths were seen once. Sequenced sample: peripheral blood. The receptors were sampled from a woman aged 70-85 years with acute or convalescent COVID-19. Both conserved end residues are part of each CDR3. Each record gives: D gene, V gene, clone size, CDR3 length, J gene, CDR3 protein, CDR3 DNA. D genes are given only for firm matches. Size values are once, few and many counts, or a class for expanded clones, and some rows have none.

D gene: .
V gene: TRBV10-2
clone size: .
CDR3 length: 15
J gene: TRBJ2-7
CDR3 protein: CASSESAGNSYEQYF
CDR3 DNA: TGCGCCAGCAGTGAGTCTGCAGGGAACTCCTACGAGCAGTACTTC

D gene: TRBD1
V gene: TRBV6-2/TRBV6-3
clone size: .
CDR3 length: 15
J gene: TRBJ2-7
CDR3 protein: CASSYSWQGAGEQYF
CDR3 DNA: TGTGCCAGCAGTTACTCGTGGCAGGGGGCGGGCGAGCAGTACTTC

D gene: .
V gene: TRBV7-6
clone size: few
CDR3 length: 15
J gene: TRBJ1-3
CDR3 protein: CASSFKEGSGNTIYF
CDR3 DNA: TGTGCCAGCAGCTTTAAGGAGGGTAGTGGAAACACCATATATTTT

D gene: TRBD1
V gene: TRBV28
clone size: .
CDR3 length: 16
J gene: TRBJ1-5
CDR3 protein: CASSFEEGAGNQPQHF
CDR3 DNA: TGTGCCAGCAGTTTCGAGGAGGGGGCTGGCAATCAGCCCCAGCATTTT

D gene: TRBD1
V gene: TRBV5-8
clone size: few
CDR3 length: 15
J gene: TRBJ1-1
CDR3 protein: CASSRRQGAGTEAFF
CDR3 DNA: TGTGCCAGCAGCCGAAGACAGGGAGCGGGCACTGAAGCTTTCTTT

D gene: TRBD1
V gene: TRBV14
clone size: .
CDR3 length: 17
J gene: TRBJ2-2
CDR3 protein: CASSHRTGNPNTGELFF
CDR3 DNA: TGTGCCAGCAGCCACAGGACAGGGAACCCGAACACCGGGGAGCTGTTTTTT

D gene: .
V gene: TRBV27
clone size: .
CDR3 length: 14
J gene: TRBJ1-1
CDR3 protein: CASSRWGGDTEAFF
CDR3 DNA: TGTGCCAGCTCCCGTTGGGGGGGCGATACTGAAGCTTTCTTT

D gene: TRBD2
V gene: TRBV28
clone size: .
CDR3 length: 16
J gene: TRBJ2-3
CDR3 protein: CASEPQSGGSTDTQYF
CDR3 DNA: TGTGCCAGCGAACCCCAGAGCGGGGGGAGCACAGATACGCAGTATTTT

D gene: .
V gene: TRBV5-1
clone size: .
CDR3 length: 15
J gene: TRBJ2-2
CDR3 protein: CASSFGQLNTGELFF
CDR3 DNA: TGCGCCAGCAGCTTTGGACAGCTTAACACCGGGGAGCTGTTTTTT

D gene: TRBD1
V gene: TRBV20-1
clone size: .
CDR3 length: 15
J gene: TRBJ2-7
CDR3 protein: CSASVGTGGSYEQYF
CDR3 DNA: TGCAGTGCTAGTGTCGGGACAGGAGGTTCCTACGAGCAGTACTTC

D gene: TRBD2
V gene: TRBV5-1
clone size: few
CDR3 length: 13
J gene: TRBJ2-5
CDR3 protein: CASRLAGQETQYF
CDR3 DNA: TGCGCCAGCAGACTAGCGGGGCAAGAGACCCAGTACTTC

D gene: .
V gene: TRBV7-2
clone size: few
CDR3 length: 14
J gene: TRBJ1-5
CDR3 protein: CASSLTRDNQPQHF
CDR3 DNA: TGTGCCAGCAGCTTAACTAGGGACAATCAGCCCCAGCATTTT

D gene: .
V gene: TRBV19
clone size: .
CDR3 length: 16
J gene: TRBJ1-6
CDR3 protein: CASSPSQSSYNSPLHF
CDR3 DNA: TGTGCCAGTAGTCCCTCACAAAGCTCCTATAATTCACCCCTCCACTTT

D gene: TRBD1
V gene: TRBV5-1
clone size: .
CDR3 length: 14
J gene: TRBJ1-3
CDR3 protein: CASSSGGGGNTIYF
CDR3 DNA: TGCGCCAGCAGCTCAGGGGGCGGAGGAAACACCATATATTTT

D gene: .
V gene: TRBV5-6
clone size: once
CDR3 length: 15
J gene: TRBJ1-3
CDR3 protein: CASTTDGSSGNTIYF
CDR3 DNA: TGTGCCAGCACCACGGACGGGAGCTCTGGAAACACCATATATTTT

D gene: TRBD2
V gene: TRBV5-1
clone size: .
CDR3 length: 16
J gene: TRBJ2-7
CDR3 protein: CASSPGTSGNIYEQYF
CDR3 DNA: TGCGCCAGCAGCCCTGGGACTAGCGGAAACATTTACGAGCAGTACTTC

D gene: TRBD1
V gene: TRBV5-4
clone size: few
CDR3 length: 16
J gene: TRBJ2-2
CDR3 protein: CASSLTGGAVAGELFF
CDR3 DNA: TGTGCCAGCAGCTTGACAGGGGGCGCGGTAGCCGGGGAGCTGTTTTTT

D gene: TRBD2
V gene: TRBV28
clone size: .
CDR3 length: 15
J gene: TRBJ2-7
CDR3 protein: CASRSGTSGAYEQYF
CDR3 DNA: TGTGCCAGCAGGTCCGGGACTAGCGGGGCCTACGAGCAGTACTTC

D gene: TRBD1
V gene: TRBV7-2
clone size: .
CDR3 length: 13
J gene: TRBJ2-1
CDR3 protein: CASSHDRDNEQFF
CDR3 DNA: TGTGCCAGCAGCCATGACAGGGACAATGAGCAGTTCTTC

D gene: TRBD1
V gene: TRBV10-3
clone size: .
CDR3 length: 12
J gene: TRBJ2-5
CDR3 protein: CAIGTGKGAQYF
CDR3 DNA: TGTGCCATCGGGACAGGCAAAGGGGCCCAGTACTTC

D gene: .
V gene: TRBV14
clone size: .
CDR3 length: 15
J gene: TRBJ1-4
CDR3 protein: CASSGRTGMGEKLFF
CDR3 DNA: TGTGCCAGCAGCGGACGTACAGGGATGGGAGAAAAACTGTTTTTT

D gene: TRBD1
V gene: TRBV19
clone size: .
CDR3 length: 18
J gene: TRBJ1-5
CDR3 protein: CASSIEAGGWGSNQPQHF
CDR3 DNA: TGTGCCAGTAGTATCGAGGCAGGGGGCTGGGGTAGCAATCAGCCCCAGCATTTT

D gene: .
V gene: TRBV15
clone size: many
CDR3 length: 14
J gene: TRBJ1-1
CDR3 protein: CATMGTGPSTEAFF
CDR3 DNA: TGTGCCACCATGGGAACAGGGCCCTCCACTGAAGCTTTCTTT

D gene: TRBD2
V gene: TRBV5-1
clone size: .
CDR3 length: 15
J gene: TRBJ2-1
CDR3 protein: CASSPGSSGGNEQFF
CDR3 DNA: TGCGCCAGCAGCCCGGGAAGTAGCGGGGGGAATGAGCAGTTCTTC

D gene: TRBD2
V gene: TRBV18
clone size: .
CDR3 length: 13
J gene: TRBJ2-5
CDR3 protein: CASSHGGEETQYF
CDR3 DNA: TGTGCCAGCTCACACGGGGGGGAAGAGACCCAGTACTTC

D gene: TRBD2
V gene: TRBV16
clone size: .
CDR3 length: 15
J gene: TRBJ2-1
CDR3 protein: CASSPIPGLGGEQFF
CDR3 DNA: TGTGCCAGCAGCCCTATCCCGGGACTAGGGGGGGAGCAGTTCTTC

D gene: TRBD1
V gene: TRBV9
clone size: many
CDR3 length: 14
J gene: TRBJ1-3
CDR3 protein: CASSGRDSGNTIYF
CDR3 DNA: TGTGCCAGCAGCGGCCGGGACAGTGGAAACACCATATATTTT

D gene: .
V gene: TRBV5-6
clone size: .
CDR3 length: 14
J gene: TRBJ1-5
CDR3 protein: CASSSGVRNQPQHF
CDR3 DNA: TGTGCCAGCAGCTCAGGGGTACGCAATCAGCCCCAGCATTTT

D gene: .
V gene: TRBV4-3
clone size: .
CDR3 length: 16
J gene: TRBJ2-3
CDR3 protein: CASSLEWRGGTDTQYF
CDR3 DNA: TGCGCCAGCAGCCTCGAGTGGCGGGGAGGCACAGATACGCAGTATTTT

D gene: .
V gene: TRBV3-1/TRBV3-2
clone size: .
CDR3 length: 14
J gene: TRBJ1-1
CDR3 protein: CASSQGGGSREAFF
CDR3 DNA: TGTGCCAGCAGCCAAGGAGGGGGATCGCGGGAAGCTTTCTTT

D gene: .
V gene: TRBV7-8
clone size: .
CDR3 length: 15
J gene: TRBJ1-5
CDR3 protein: CASSPAVAGGQPQHF
CDR3 DNA: TGTGCCAGCAGCCCTGCCGTTGCGGGTGGTCAGCCCCAGCATTTT

D gene: TRBD2
V gene: TRBV5-1
clone size: few
CDR3 length: 16
J gene: TRBJ2-7
CDR3 protein: CARLRRGGGRGGQQYF
CDR3 DNA: TGCGCCCGCTTGCGCCGTGGGGGGGGCCGGGGGGGGCAGCAGTACTTC

D gene: .
V gene: TRBV14
clone size: .
CDR3 length: 18
J gene: TRBJ1-2
CDR3 protein: CASSQNSLLGLRNYGYTF
CDR3 DNA: TGTGCCAGCAGCCAAAACTCCCTACTGGGGCTTCGTAACTATGGCTACACCTTC

D gene: .
V gene: TRBV5-5
clone size: .
CDR3 length: 15
J gene: TRBJ2-3
CDR3 protein: CASSLGAESTDTQYF
CDR3 DNA: TGTGCCAGCAGCTTGGGAGCGGAAAGCACAGATACGCAGTATTTT

D gene: TRBD1
V gene: TRBV6-4
clone size: many
CDR3 length: 13
J gene: TRBJ1-2
CDR3 protein: CASSDISGTVLYF
CDR3 DNA: TGTGCCAGCAGTGACATATCCGGGACAGTTCTCTACTTC

D gene: TRBD1
V gene: TRBV30
clone size: .
CDR3 length: 15
J gene: TRBJ1-1
CDR3 protein: CAWSIAGTENTEAFF
CDR3 DNA: TGTGCCTGGAGTATAGCCGGGACAGAGAACACTGAAGCTTTCTTT

D gene: TRBD1
V gene: TRBV5-4
clone size: .
CDR3 length: 15
J gene: TRBJ1-2
CDR3 protein: CASSLGQGINYGYTF
CDR3 DNA: TGTGCCAGCAGCTTGGGACAGGGGATCAACTATGGCTACACCTTC

D gene: .
V gene: TRBV2
clone size: .
CDR3 length: 13
J gene: TRBJ2-7
CDR3 protein: CASSEGPTYEQYF
CDR3 DNA: TGTGCCAGCAGTGAAGGTCCAACCTACGAGCAGTACTTC

D gene: TRBD2
V gene: TRBV19
clone size: .
CDR3 length: 17
J gene: TRBJ2-1
CDR3 protein: CASSTSTLAGVGGEQFF
CDR3 DNA: TGTGCCAGTAGTACCAGCACACTAGCGGGCGTAGGGGGTGAGCAGTTCTTC

D gene: .
V gene: TRBV5-8
clone size: .
CDR3 length: 13
J gene: TRBJ2-1
CDR3 protein: CASSLKQGREQFF
CDR3 DNA: TGTGCCAGCAGCTTAAAACAGGGCAGGGAGCAGTTCTTC

D gene: TRBD2
V gene: TRBV6-1
clone size: .
CDR3 length: 15
J gene: TRBJ2-3
CDR3 protein: CASSEVGGRTDTQYF
CDR3 DNA: TGTGCCAGCAGTGAAGTGGGAGGGAGGACAGATACGCAGTATTTT

D gene: TRBD1
V gene: TRBV5-1
clone size: .
CDR3 length: 16
J gene: TRBJ2-3
CDR3 protein: CASSLWLTGAGDTQYF
CDR3 DNA: TGCGCCAGCAGCTTATGGTTGACAGGGGCGGGAGATACGCAGTATTTT

D gene: .
V gene: TRBV9
clone size: .
CDR3 length: 14
J gene: TRBJ1-1
CDR3 protein: CASSSGHKNTEAFF
CDR3 DNA: TGTGCCAGCAGCTCGGGACATAAGAACACTGAAGCTTTCTTT

D gene: .
V gene: TRBV7-2
clone size: .
CDR3 length: 14
J gene: TRBJ1-1
CDR3 protein: CASSFQGSNTEAFF
CDR3 DNA: TGTGCCAGCAGCTTTCAGGGCTCAAACACTGAAGCTTTCTTT

D gene: TRBD1
V gene: TRBV2
clone size: few
CDR3 length: 16
J gene: TRBJ2-2
CDR3 protein: CASSPGQGRDTGELFF
CDR3 DNA: TGTGCCAGCAGTCCCGGACAGGGACGGGACACCGGGGAGCTGTTTTTT

D gene: .
V gene: TRBV29-1
clone size: once
CDR3 length: 17
J gene: TRBJ2-3
CDR3 protein: CSVSSPDSRRVTDTQYF
CDR3 DNA: TGCAGCGTTTCGAGCCCCGACTCGCGGCGAGTCACAGATACGCAGTATTTT

D gene: TRBD1
V gene: TRBV5-1
clone size: .
CDR3 length: 15
J gene: TRBJ1-1
CDR3 protein: CASSLVRTGGTEAFF
CDR3 DNA: TGCGCCAGCAGCTTGGTAAGGACAGGGGGCACTGAAGCTTTCTTT

D gene: .
V gene: TRBV14
clone size: .
CDR3 length: 16
J gene: TRBJ2-1
CDR3 protein: CASAVFGGPAGVEQFF
CDR3 DNA: TGTGCCAGCGCTGTTTTCGGGGGGCCGGCTGGTGTCGAGCAGTTCTTC

D gene: TRBD1
V gene: TRBV6-5
clone size: few
CDR3 length: 15
J gene: TRBJ2-7
CDR3 protein: CASRRGQGENYEQYF
CDR3 DNA: TGTGCCAGCAGGAGGGGACAGGGAGAGAACTACGAGCAGTACTTC

D gene: TRBD1
V gene: TRBV27
clone size: once
CDR3 length: 18
J gene: TRBJ1-4
CDR3 protein: CASSPIPGTGVVNEKLFF
CDR3 DNA: TGTGCCAGCAGCCCAATTCCCGGGACAGGGGTGGTGAATGAAAAACTGTTTTTT